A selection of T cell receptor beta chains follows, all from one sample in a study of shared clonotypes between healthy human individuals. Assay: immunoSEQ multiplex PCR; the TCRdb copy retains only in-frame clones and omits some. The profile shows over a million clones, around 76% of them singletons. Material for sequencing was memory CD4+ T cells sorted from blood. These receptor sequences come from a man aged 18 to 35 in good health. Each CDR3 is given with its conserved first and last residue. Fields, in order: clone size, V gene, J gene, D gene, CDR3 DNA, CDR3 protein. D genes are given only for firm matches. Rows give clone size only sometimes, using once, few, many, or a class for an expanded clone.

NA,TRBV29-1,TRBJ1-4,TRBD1,TGCAGCGTCCGCACTGGGGGGACAGGGGTGTCGACTAATGAAAAACTGTTTTTT,CSVRTGGTGVSTNEKLFF
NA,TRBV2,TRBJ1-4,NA,TGTGCCAGCTTGTTAATTCAGGGATTTAATGAAAAACTGTTTTTT,CASLLIQGFNEKLFF
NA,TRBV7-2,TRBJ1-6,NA,TGTGCCAGCAGCTCTGGTGGGGCGAGCTATAATTCACCCCTCCACTTT,CASSSGGASYNSPLHF
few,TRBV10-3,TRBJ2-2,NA,TGTGCCATCAGGGACGGAGCGAACACCGGGGAGCTGTTTTTT,CAIRDGANTGELFF
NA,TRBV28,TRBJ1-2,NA,TGTGCCAGCAGCCTATCACAGGGCAACTATGGCTACACCTTC,CASSLSQGNYGYTF
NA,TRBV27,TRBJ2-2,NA,TGTGCCAGCAGTCTTCTCGGGGGTAGCACCGGGGAGCTGTTTTTT,CASSLLGGSTGELFF
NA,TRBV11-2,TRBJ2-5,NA,TGTGCCAGCAGCTTGGGCCGGAACTGGCAAGAGACCCAGTACTTC,CASSLGRNWQETQYF
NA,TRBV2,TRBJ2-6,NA,TGTGCCAGCAGTGAATGGGGTCCTGGGGCCAACGTCCTGACTTTC,CASSEWGPGANVLTF
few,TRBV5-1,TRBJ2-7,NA,TGCGCCAGCAGCTTAGCGCGGGGAGGCGAGCAGTACTTC,CASSLARGGEQYF
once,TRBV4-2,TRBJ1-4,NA,TGTGCCAGCAGCCAAGATCATACAGCGGGGGGGGAAAAACTGTTTTTT,CASSQDHTAGGEKLFF
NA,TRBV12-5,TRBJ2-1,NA,TGTGCTAGTGGTTTGGCCTACAATGAGCAGTTCTTC,CASGLAYNEQFF
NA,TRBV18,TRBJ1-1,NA,TGTGCCAGCTCGTTCGGTATTGCGGGAGATGAAGCTTTCTTT,CASSFGIAGDEAFF
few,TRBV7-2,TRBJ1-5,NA,TGTGCCAGCAGCTTAGTAGAGGGGCAGCCCCAGCATTTT,CASSLVEGQPQHF
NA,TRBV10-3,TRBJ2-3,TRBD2,TGTGCCATCAGCCTAAGCGGGAGTGGGGATACGCAGTATTTT,CAISLSGSGDTQYF
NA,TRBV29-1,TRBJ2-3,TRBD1,TGCAGCGGGGGACAGGGAACGGATACGCAGTATTTT,CSGGQGTDTQYF
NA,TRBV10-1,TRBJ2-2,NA,TGCGCCAGCAGCGCCGAGGGCTATACCGGGGAGCTGTTTTTT,CASSAEGYTGELFF
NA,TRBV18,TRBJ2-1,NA,TGTGCCAGCTCCCCGCCTTTAGTTATCGATGAGCAGTTCTTC,CASSPPLVIDEQFF
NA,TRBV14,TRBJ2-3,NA,TGTGCCAGCAGCCACGGGGGAGGTACGCAGTATTTT,CASSHGGGTQYF
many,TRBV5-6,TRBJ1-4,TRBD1,TGTGCCAGCAGCTTGGTTTTACCGGGACAGGGCCGCGGTCGTGAAAAACTGTTTTTT,CASSLVLPGQGRGREKLFF
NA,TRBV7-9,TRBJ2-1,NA,TGTGCCAGCAGCACTCCCTACAATGAGCAGTTCTTC,CASSTPYNEQFF
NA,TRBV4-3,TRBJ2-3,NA,TGCGCCAGCAGCCAAGGCTGGGGCACAGATACGCAGTATTTT,CASSQGWGTDTQYF
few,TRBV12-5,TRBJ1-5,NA,TGTGCTAGTGGAGGAGGCCAAGGTTATCAGCCCCAGCATTTT,CASGGGQGYQPQHF
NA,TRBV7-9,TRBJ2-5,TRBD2,TGTGCCAGCAGCGAACTAGCGGGAGGGCCCGCCACAAGATTGGCCCAGTACTTC,CASSELAGGPATRLAQYF
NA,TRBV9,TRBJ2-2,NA,TGTGCCAGCAGCCTCGAGGGTAGGCGAAACACCGGGGAGCTGTTTTTT,CASSLEGRRNTGELFF
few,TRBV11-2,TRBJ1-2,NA,TGTGCCAGCAGCTTAGAAGAGGGGTTAAGCTATGGCTACACCTTC,CASSLEEGLSYGYTF
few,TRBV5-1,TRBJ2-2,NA,TGCGCCAGCAGTTGGGACCCGGCTGGCGGGGAGCTGTTTTTT,CASSWDPAGGELFF
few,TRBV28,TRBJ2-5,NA,TGTGCCAGCACTTTAGGGGGGGGATGGGAGACCCAGTACTTC,CASTLGGGWETQYF
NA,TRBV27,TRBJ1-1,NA,TGTGCCAGCAGTTTGTTAAGCCCGGGGACTGAAGCTTTCTTT,CASSLLSPGTEAFF
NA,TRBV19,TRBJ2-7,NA,TGTGCCAGTAGTATGGGGGGCCGGGACGAGCAGTACTTC,CASSMGGRDEQYF
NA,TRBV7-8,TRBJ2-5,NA,TGTGCCAGCAGCTTAGGTCATAAAGAGACCCAGTACTTC,CASSLGHKETQYF
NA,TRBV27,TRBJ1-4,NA,TGTGCCAGCAGTTTCAGGCCGACTAATGAAAAACTGTTTTTT,CASSFRPTNEKLFF
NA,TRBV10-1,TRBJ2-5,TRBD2,TGCGCCAGCAGTGATTCGGGGGGACCCCAAGAGACCCAGTACTTC,CASSDSGGPQETQYF
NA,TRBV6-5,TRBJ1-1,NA,TGTGCCAGCAGACCAAACCAGGTTGCGAACACTGAAGCTTTCTTT,CASRPNQVANTEAFF
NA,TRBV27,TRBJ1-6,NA,TGTGCCAGCAGTACACAGGGTGTCTCCTATAATTCACCCCTCCACTTT,CASSTQGVSYNSPLHF
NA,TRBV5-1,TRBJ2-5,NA,TGCGCCAGCAGTCCCGTGGGGGTTCAAGAGACCCAGTACTTC,CASSPVGVQETQYF
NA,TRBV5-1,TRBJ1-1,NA,TGCGCCAGCAGCCCGGGGGCTACAGGAGGAGCTTTCTTT,CASSPGATGGAFF
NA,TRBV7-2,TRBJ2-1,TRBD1,TGTGCCAGCAGCTTAAAAGGGGGGAGGCCGGGACAGGGCCTGGTTGAGCAGTTCTTC,CASSLKGGRPGQGLVEQFF
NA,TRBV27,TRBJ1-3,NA,TGTGCCAGCAGTGACGACGGTAGGAGCTCTGGAAACACCATATATTTT,CASSDDGRSSGNTIYF
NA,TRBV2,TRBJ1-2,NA,TGTGCCAGCAGTGAAGCAGAAGGAAAAAACTATGGCTACACCTTC,CASSEAEGKNYGYTF
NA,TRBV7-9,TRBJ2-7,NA,TGTGCCAGCAGCTCTTCCACGGGGTTTTTCTACGAGCAGTACTTC,CASSSSTGFFYEQYF
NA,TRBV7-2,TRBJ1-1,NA,TGTGCCAGCCAGACCTATCAGAACACTGAAGCTTTCTTT,CASQTYQNTEAFF
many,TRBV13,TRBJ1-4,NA,TGTGCCAGCAGCTTTGGGACACTCGAAAGAAAACTGTTTTTT,CASSFGTLERKLFF
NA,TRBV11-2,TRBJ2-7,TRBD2,TGTGCCAGCAGCCCAGCTAGCGGGGGGGCTTTTCCCTACGAGCAGTACTTC,CASSPASGGAFPYEQYF
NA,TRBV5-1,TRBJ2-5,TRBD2,TGCGCCAGCAGCTCCTCGGGAGGGAATGAGGAGACCCAGTACTTC,CASSSSGGNEETQYF
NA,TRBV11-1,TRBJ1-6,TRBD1,TGTGCCAGCAGCTTATCAGAGGGGGCAAGGTCACCCCTCCACTTT,CASSLSEGARSPLHF
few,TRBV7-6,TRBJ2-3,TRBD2,TGTGCCAGCAGCTCCCGGACTAGTTCTACCACTAGCACAGATACGCAGTATTTT,CASSSRTSSTTSTDTQYF
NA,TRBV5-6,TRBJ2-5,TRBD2,TGTGCCAGCAGCCGGGTGCTAGCGGGAGGAGAGACCCAGTACTTC,CASSRVLAGGETQYF
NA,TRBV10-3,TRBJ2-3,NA,TGTGCCATCAGTGAGTCGACCCAGATCCCCCCAGATACGCAGTATTTT,CAISESTQIPPDTQYF
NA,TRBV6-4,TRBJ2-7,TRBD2,TGTGCCAGCAAAGGACTAGCGGGAGATCCCTACGAGCAGTACTTC,CASKGLAGDPYEQYF
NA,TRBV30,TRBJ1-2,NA,TGTGCCTGGAGTGTTGGAGCTCACTATGGCTACACCTTC,CAWSVGAHYGYTF